What follows are 20 T cell receptor beta chains derived from one specimen sequenced in a study of CD8+ T cells in alopecia areata. Investigators isolated RNA and reverse transcribed it into cDNA to act as the sequencing template. Repertoires were generated with immunoSEQ multiplex PCR, while TCRdb's copy carries only in-frame clones and drops some. The sample consists of about 190,000 clones, around 60% of them appearing once. Sample treatment: oral pan-JAK inhibitor, 5-10 mg twice daily. The specimen was CD4+ T cells sorted from blood, collected at week 4, from a patient treated with tofacitinib. The receptors come from a human donor with alopecia areata.

This chain uses TRBV19 with TRBJ1-5; D not certain. This CDR3 region has 13 residues. Trimming pared 5 bases from V and 7 bases from J, leaving 12 bases between. CDR1 and CDR2 (germline): LNHDA, SQIVND (reference sequence). CDR3 residues: CASSQTRGQPQHF. DNA for the CDR3: TGTGCCAGTAGTCAAACCAGAGGGCAGCCCCAGCATTTT.

The chain uses TRBV5-1 and TRBJ2-5; possibly TRBD1 or TRBD2 for D (5 bases each). Germline values: CDR1 SGHRS, CDR2 YFSETQ. CDR3 length: 15 amino acids. V shed 9 bases and J shed 0 bases, with 18 bases lying between them. The CDR3 reads CATARAGTNQETQYF. The CDR3 nucleotides read TGCGCCACCGCCCGGGCCGGGACCAACCAAGAGACCCAGTACTTC.

This clone was detected once. The chain couples TRBV30 to TRBJ2-5; 10 bases are shared with TRBD1. J lost 4 bases, V lost 3 bases, and 5 bases had no gene match. In germline, CDR1 is GTSNPN, CDR2 SVGIG (reference sequence). The CDR3 runs to 14 residues. The CDR3, as DNA: TGTGCCTGGAGGAGGACAGGGGGTAGAGAGACCCAGTACTTC. Protein sequence: CAWRRTGGRETQYF.

The chain employs TRBV15 and TRBJ2-7; TRBD1 might be the D (6 bases). Trimming removed 6 bases from V and 3 bases from J, with 15 bases in between. This CDR3 spans 14 amino acids. Germline V gene lookup returns CDR1 LNHNV and CDR2 YYDKDF (reference sequence). The CDR3 coding sequence is TGTGCCACCAGTCTCGGCAGGGGATACTACGAGCAGTACTTC. Translation gives CATSLGRGYYEQYF.

The rearrangement links TRBV7-9 to TRBJ2-7; 7 nucleotides agree with TRBD1. CDR1 is SEHNR and CDR2 is FQNEAQ in the germline V gene (reference sequence). The CDR3 spans 15 residues. Trimming removed 4 bases from V and 2 bases from J; junction bases left unmatched: 8. CDR3 nucleotide sequence: TGTGCCAGCAGCTCTACAGGGGAAGGGACCTACGAGCAGTACTTC. Its protein product is CASSSTGEGTYEQYF.

The gene calls are TRBV4-1 and TRBJ1-1, with D perhaps matching TRBD1 (6 bases). In germline, CDR1 is MGHRA, CDR2 YSYEKL. V shed 6 bases and J shed 6 bases, with 20 bases lying between them. This CDR3 contains 15 residues. CDR3 DNA: TGCGCCAGCAGACCTCTTACAGGGAGGAGCGCTGAAGCTTTCTTT. Its translation is CASRPLTGRSAEAFF.

The gene calls are TRBV7-6 and TRBJ2-2; 7 bases agree with TRBD2. J lost 4 bases, V lost 1 base, and 9 bases had no gene match. This CDR3 has 17 amino acids. CDR1 SGHVS and CDR2 FNYEAQ come from the germline V gene. The CDR3 spells CASSLEGGTGLTGELFF. Written as DNA, the CDR3 is TGTGCCAGCAGCTTAGAGGGAGGGACTGGACTCACCGGGGAGCTGTTTTTT.

The rearrangement links TRBV29-1 to TRBJ2-4, with 7 bases lining up with TRBD1. Germline CDR1 and CDR2: SQVTM and ANQGSEA. The CDR3 covers 13 residues. The J segment lost 7 bases and the V segment lost 4 bases, leaving 7 bases of the junction unmatched. The CDR3: CSVVTGAGNIQYF. CDR3 coding DNA: TGCAGCGTTGTCACAGGGGCCGGGAACATTCAGTACTTC.

There are a few counts of this clone. This sequence joins TRBV29-1 and TRBJ2-5, with TRBD2 matching 9 bases. The germline gives CDR1 SQVTM, CDR2 ANQGSEA. This CDR3 has 14 amino acids. V lost 7 bases, J lost 4 bases, and 10 bases stayed unmatched. CDR3 protein: CSATRSGSGETQYF. CDR3 bases: TGCAGCGCCACCCGTAGCGGGAGCGGAGAGACCCAGTACTTC. The full variable domain, with the rest looked up from reference TRBV29-1 and TRBJ2-5, is SAVISQKPSRDICQRGTSLTIQCQVDSQVTMMFWYRQQPGQSLTLIATANQGSEATYESGFVIDKFPISRPNLTFSTLTVSNMSPEDSSIYLCSATRSGSGETQYFGPGTRLLVL.

This clone turned up a few times. The rearrangement links TRBV23-1 to TRBJ2-7; TRBD1 matches 9 bases. TRBV23-1 is treated as an ORF (open reading frame) with a function not yet certain. Unmatched junction bases numbered 6, after V lost 2 bases and J lost 4 bases. CDR3 length equals 15 residues. The CDR3 sequence: CASSQGDRGVYEQYF. CDR3 DNA sequence: TGCGCCAGCAGTCAAGGAGACAGGGGGGTGTACGAGCAGTACTTC.

The chain combines TRBV30 with TRBJ2-1; D unclear. CDR3 length: 13 residues. Germline V gene data show CDR1 as GTSNPN and CDR2 as SVGIG (reference sequence). V was cut by 6 bases and J by 2 bases, with 11 bases left in between. The CDR3: CACPQNPYNEQFF. The DNA for the CDR3 is TGTGCCTGTCCCCAGAACCCCTACAATGAGCAGTTCTTC.

The V call is TRBV9, the J call TRBJ1-2; D gene ambiguous. The CDR3 is made up of 15 amino acids. CDR1 and CDR2 (germline): SGDLS, YYNGEE. Deletions cut 3 bases from V and 8 bases from J, with 20 bases between. This chain's CDR3 is CASSGPGRVSGGYTF. The CDR3 nucleotides read TGTGCCAGCAGCGGACCAGGACGCGTGTCGGGAGGCTACACCTTC.

This chain connects TRBV10-3 to TRBJ2-3, with 7 bases aligning to TRBD1. CDR1 is ENHRY, CDR2 SYGVKD, per germline. The CDR3 extends over 15 amino acids. J was trimmed by 1 base and V by 7 bases; bases with no gene match: 8. The CDR3 DNA reads TGTGCCATCATTCGACAGGGAAACGGCACAGATACGCAGTATTTT. As protein: CAIIRQGNGTDTQYF.

The V call is TRBV14, the J call TRBJ2-3; no reliable D call. The V and J ends lost 5 bases and 4 bases respectively, with 4 bases between them. CDR1 and CDR2 (germline): SGHDN, FVKESK. This CDR3 has 11 residues. CDR3 coding DNA: TGTGCCAGCAGCAACTCAGATACGCAGTATTTT. The encoded protein is CASSNSDTQYF.

V usage is TRBV27 and J usage is TRBJ2-5; the match to TRBD2 covers 8 bases. The V segment lost 6 bases and the J segment 3 bases; nucleotides outside the gene matches: 9. The CDR3 length is 15 residues. The germline V gene encodes CDR1 MNHEY and CDR2 SMNVEV (reference sequence). The CDR3 bases are TGTGCCAGCAGGCCGAAGCGGGGGCCCGAAGAGACCCAGTACTTC. Residues: CASRPKRGPEETQYF.

A remark on this clone: The CDR3 does not close with the conserved phenylalanine or tryptophan, likely indicating a read error. The DNA is omitted, as the CDR3 cannot be located on it reliably, and the CDR3 follows TCRdb's listing. The chain has TRBV5-1 and TRBJ1-1. The length of the CDR3 is 8 amino acids, counting both ends. Germline lookup yields CDR1 SGHRS and CDR2 YFSETQ. The CDR3 here is CASSLGLM.

This chain links TRBV11-2 with TRBJ2-3; 10 nucleotides agree with TRBD2. This CDR3 has 15 residues. Germline loops: CDR1 SGHAT, CDR2 FQNNGV. V gave up 7 bases and J gave up 6 bases; unmatched junction bases: 10. CDR3 DNA: TGTGCCAGCAACCCACCCGCTAGCGGGAGCGATACGCAGTATTTT. Translated, it gives CASNPPASGSDTQYF.

The CDR3 DNA reads TGTGCCTGGAGTGTACGACTACAGTCAGACGAGCAGTACTTC. It encodes CAWSVRLQSDEQYF. V is TRBV30 and J is TRBJ2-7; a weak D match, TRBD2 (5 bases). Germline V gives CDR1 GTSNPN, CDR2 SVGIG (reference sequence). This CDR3 has 14 amino acids. Deletions cut 0 bases from V and 5 bases from J, with 14 bases between.

The chain uses TRBV5-1 and TRBJ2-6; D may be TRBD2 (6 bases). The CDR3 loop spans 17 amino acids. The ends were cut back, 4 bases at V and 2 bases at J, with 16 bases in the middle. The germline gives CDR1 SGHRS, CDR2 YFSETQ. The CDR3 region has the DNA TGCGCCAGCAGCACCCGACTAGGCGACCCTGGGGCCAACGTCCTGACTTTC. It encodes CASSTRLGDPGANVLTF.

This chain links TRBV29-1 with TRBJ1-1; TRBD1 matches 9 bases. Per the germline V gene, CDR1 is SQVTM and CDR2 is ANQGSEA. J gave up 8 bases and V 0 bases, and 7 bases lay outside the gene matches. CDR3 length: 14 amino acids. The CDR3 nucleotides are TGCAGCGTTGAAGATACCCCCGGGACAGGGGAAGCTTTCTTT. Encoded protein: CSVEDTPGTGEAFF. Supplemented by reference TRBV29-1 and TRBJ1-1, the full variable domain reads SAVISQKPSRDICQRGTSLTIQCQVDSQVTMMFWYRQQPGQSLTLIATANQGSEATYESGFVIDKFPISRPNLTFSTLTVSNMSPEDSSIYLCSVEDTPGTGEAFFGQGTRLTVV.